The 25 T cell receptor beta chains given below trace back to one sample, sequenced in a study of T-cell reconstitution after alpha-beta-depleted transplantation in children. This sample's TCRbeta library carried unique molecular identifier barcodes. TCRdb reanalysed the PCR reads using MiXCR and keeps one entry per CDR3 protein. The sample consists of roughly 180,000 distinct CDR3 sequences, approximately 15% of them appearing once. The sequencing here drew on PBMCs from the stem cell graft donor, taken from the stem cell graft. All receptors come from a human donor who donated a stem cell graft to a child with acute lymphoblastic leukemia.

This clonotype was seen many times. This chain connects TRBV20-1 to TRBJ2-1; 9 bases map to TRBD2. Germline CDR1 DFQATT, CDR2 SNEGSKA (reference sequence). After removal of 3 bases from V and 7 bases from J, the junction contained 13 bases not matched to a gene. The CDR3 extends over 16 amino acids. CDR3 nucleotides: TGCAGTGCTAGTGTCCTGGGTAGCGGGAGATCTAATGAGCAGTTCTTC. It codes for CSASVLGSGRSNEQFF.

At least ten counts were recorded for this clonotype. J is TRBJ1-2 and V is TRBV29-1; D is undetermined. Looked up from germline, CDR1 is SQVTM and CDR2 is ANQGSEA. The V gene lost 3 bases and the J gene lost 1 base, with 9 bases spanning the gap. The length of the CDR3 is 13 residues. The CDR3 loop reads CSVDYGVNYGYTF. The DNA for the CDR3 is TGCAGCGTTGATTACGGGGTTAACTATGGCTACACCTTC.

This clonotype showed up many times. The chain links TRBV20-1 to TRBJ2-7, with D tentatively TRBD2 (5 bases). Trimming removed 3 bases at V and 5 bases at J, with 14 bases between. CDR3 size: 13 residues. CDR1 and CDR2 (germline): DFQATT, SNEGSKA (reference sequence). CDR3 DNA sequence: TGCAGTGCTAGGGACTCCCCAGACAACGAGCAGTACTTC. Its translation is CSARDSPDNEQYF.

The rearrangement joins TRBV20-1 to TRBJ2-2; D remains unclear. Per the germline V gene, CDR1 is DFQATT and CDR2 is SNEGSKA (reference sequence). Trimming took 6 bases from V and 0 from J, leaving 14 bases between them. The CDR3 totals 15 residues. The CDR3: CSAPRSLANTGELFF. CDR3 in DNA: TGCAGTGCCCCTAGGTCTCTCGCGAACACCGGGGAGCTGTTTTTT.

The chain has TRBV7-8 and TRBJ1-2; D unclear. The germline V gene has CDR1 SGHVS and CDR2 FQNEAQ. V dropped 5 bases and J dropped 0 bases, with 10 bases sitting between them. The CDR3 sequence is 14 residues long. This CDR3 is CASSPWNTNYGYTF. The CDR3 nucleotides read TGTGCCAGCAGCCCTTGGAACACTAACTATGGCTACACCTTC.

This clonotype was observed at least ten times. The chain joins TRBV20-1 to TRBJ2-1; 9 bases are shared with TRBD2. V lost 3 bases and J lost 8; bases outside the gene matches: 8. There are 14 residues in the CDR3. CDR1 and CDR2 (germline): DFQATT, SNEGSKA (reference sequence). The CDR3: CSARPGLASDEQFF. The CDR3 nucleotides read TGCAGTGCTAGGCCGGGACTAGCCTCCGATGAGCAGTTCTTC.

This clonotype was recorded many times. The chain uses TRBV7-6 and TRBJ1-1; 7 nucleotides line up with TRBD1. The CDR3 covers 16 residues. Germline lookup yields CDR1 SGHVS and CDR2 FNYEAQ. Trimming at V came to 5 bases and at J to 4 bases, leaving 13 bases not matched to a gene. CDR3 in DNA: TGTGCCAGCAGCCCCACGGCACATTGGGACAGCACTGAAGCTTTCTTT. Translation gives CASSPTAHWDSTEAFF.

The chain uses TRBV5-1 and TRBJ2-6, with a weak D call TRBD2 (5 bases). V was pared by 5 bases and J by 2 bases, with 14 bases between. This CDR3 has 16 residues. Germline values: CDR1 SGHRS, CDR2 YFSETQ. As DNA, the CDR3 is TGCGCCAGCAGAGGGAGAGAAGGGACTGGGGCCAACGTCCTGACTTTC. Its protein product is CASRGREGTGANVLTF.

This clonotype was recorded many times. The chain links TRBV5-1 to TRBJ1-6; D not resolved. The V end lost 1 base, the J end lost 7 bases, and 15 bases lay between the germline ends. Germline CDR1 reads SGHRS; CDR2 reads YFSETQ. The CDR3 has 16 residues. DNA for the CDR3: TGCGCCAGCAGCTTGAAGACCCCGGGAGGGAATTCACCCCTCCACTTT. As protein: CASSLKTPGGNSPLHF.

Turning to this clonotype: This may stem from a read error, because a much larger clone lies one nucleotide away. This CDR3 is missing its conserved last phenylalanine or tryptophan, likely due to a read error. The chain combines TRBV11-3 with TRBJ2-7; tentative D call: TRBD2 (6 bases). Germline V gene sequence: CDR1 SGHNT, CDR2 YENEEA. The CDR3 runs to 15 residues. V lost 3 bases and J 7 bases, leaving 19 bases between the germline ends. In DNA form, the CDR3 reads TGTGCCAGCAGCTTTAGCGGAGCGGTCCTCGAGGAGCAGTACCTC. It yields the protein CASSFSGAVLEEQYL.

This clonotype has a count of ten or more. V gene TRBV20-1 combines with J gene TRBJ2-5; the D gene is possibly TRBD2 (7 bases). The germline CDR1 and CDR2 sequences are DFQATT and SNEGSKA (reference sequence). V lost 5 bases and J 7 bases, leaving 17 bases between the germline ends. The CDR3 length is 13 residues. CDR3 nucleotides: TGCAGTGCTGGGGGATTGGGGGGGCGGACCCAGTACTTC. It is translated as CSAGGLGGRTQYF.

This clonotype was seen at least ten times. The V and J genes are TRBV11-2 and TRBJ2-2; 10 positions match TRBD2. The V gene's germline CDR1 is SGHAT and CDR2 FQNNGV. CDR3 length equals 16 residues. The junction had 3 bases not matched to a gene; V was cut back by 4 bases and J by 1 base. The CDR3 sequence is CASSYSGRVNTGELFF. The DNA for the CDR3 is TGTGCCAGCAGCTACAGCGGGAGGGTGAACACCGGGGAGCTGTTTTTT.

At least ten counts were recorded for this clonotype. The chain combines TRBV28 with TRBJ2-7; 11 nucleotides line up with TRBD2. J lost 3 bases, V lost 6 bases, and 7 bases had no gene match. The CDR3 totals 15 residues. Per the germline V gene, CDR1 is MDHEN and CDR2 is SYDVKM. The CDR3 reads CASSFLAGGGYEQYF. The DNA for the CDR3 is TGTGCCAGCAGCTTCCTAGCGGGAGGTGGCTACGAGCAGTACTTC.

The chain employs TRBV20-1 and TRBJ1-5; 7 bases align to TRBD1. The CDR3 length is 15 residues. The germline V gene has CDR1 DFQATT and CDR2 SNEGSKA (reference sequence). Trimming took 6 bases from V and 0 from J; bases not matched to a gene: 8. CDR3 nucleotides: TGCAGTGCCCTCAGGGGGGCGGGTAGCAATCAGCCCCAGCATTTT. This encodes CSALRGAGSNQPQHF.

Regarding this clonotype: A much larger clone sits a single nucleotide away, making a read error possible. The chain joins TRBV5-1 to TRBJ2-2; 7 nucleotides agree with TRBD2. The CDR3 covers 15 residues. In germline, CDR1 is SGHRS, CDR2 YFSETQ. V trimming: 10 bases; J trimming: 2 bases; junction bases outside the gene matches: 11. DNA for the CDR3: TGCGCCTGCCCATCTAGCGGAGAAAACACCGGGGAGCTGTTTTTT. Amino acid sequence: CACPSSGENTGELFF.

This clonotype was detected ten times or more. The chain links TRBV12-3 or TRBV12-4 to TRBJ1-6; 9 positions match TRBD1. Losses at the gene ends were 4 bases for V and 3 bases for J; bases not matched to a gene: 4. The CDR3 length is 16 residues. The CDR3: CASSSGTGIYNSPLHF. CDR3 DNA sequence: TGTGCCAGCAGTTCCGGGACAGGGATCTATAATTCACCCCTCCACTTT.

This clonotype was recorded many times. For the CDR3, the DNA is TGTGCCAGCACGACCTACGGTAAAGTTCCCTACGAGCAGTACTTC. The encoded protein is CASTTYGKVPYEQYF. The chain recombines TRBV27 with TRBJ2-7; D is unclear. This CDR3 is built from 15 residues. Per germline, CDR1 MNHEY and CDR2 SMNVEV (reference sequence). The V gene lost 7 bases and the J gene lost 2 bases, with 18 bases spanning the gap.

This clonotype was found many times. This chain uses TRBV18 with TRBJ2-1; 7 bases are a match to TRBD2. This CDR3 has 16 amino acids. J lost 2 bases, V lost 6 bases, and 10 bases had no gene match. The germline V gene encodes CDR1 KGHSH and CDR2 LQKENI. The CDR3 nucleotides are TGTGCCAGCTCGCTCACAGCGGGGTTCACCTACAATGAGCAGTTCTTC. As protein: CASSLTAGFTYNEQFF.

In this sample, this clonotype turned up many times. The chain uses TRBV20-1 and TRBJ2-1; 7 positions match TRBD2. With V trimmed by 5 bases and J by 2 bases, 9 bases remained unmatched. CDR3 length: 15 residues. The germline V gene has CDR1 DFQATT and CDR2 SNEGSKA (reference sequence). The CDR3 is CSAGSTSAPYNEQFF. The CDR3 bases are TGCAGTGCTGGCAGTACTAGCGCGCCCTACAATGAGCAGTTCTTC.

In the case of this clonotype: An end of the junction does not agree with germline; a read error may underlie this. For the CDR3, the DNA is TGCAGCGTTGAAGACAGTAACTCCTCCGAGCAGTACTTC. Amino acid sequence: CSVEDSNSSEQYF. This chain connects TRBV29-1 to TRBJ2-7; D remains unclear. The CDR3 totals 13 residues. Germline V gene data show CDR1 as SQVTM and CDR2 as ANQGSEA.

This clonotype occurred many times. The J gene is TRBJ2-7, the V gene TRBV5-1; 7 bases match TRBD1. CDR3 size: 13 residues. Germline-derived CDR1 and CDR2 are SGHRS and YFSETQ. V shed 8 bases, J shed 7 bases, and the junction held 12 bases outside the gene matches. CDR3 coding DNA: TGCGCCAGTCGACAGGGTCTAATCGGGGAGCAGTACTTC. Protein product: CASRQGLIGEQYF. The variable domain in full, completed from reference TRBV5-1 and TRBJ2-7, reads KAGVTQTPRYLIKTRGQQVTLSCSPISGHRSVSWYQQTPGQGLQFLFEYFSETQRNKGNFPGRFSGRQFSNSRSEMNVSTLELGDSALYLCASRQGLIGEQYFGPGTRLTVT.

This clonotype was detected only a few times. The chain links TRBV9 to TRBJ2-7; weak D call: TRBD2 (6 bases). Germline CDR1 is SGDLS and CDR2 is YYNGEE. The CDR3 has 14 residues. V dropped 2 bases and J dropped 6 bases, with 15 bases sitting between them. CDR3 DNA sequence: TGTGCCAGCAGCGTGTCGGAGGGTCAGGGCGAGCAGTACTTC. It codes for CASSVSEGQGEQYF. The full variable domain, with the rest looked up from reference TRBV9 and TRBJ2-7, is DSGVTQTPKHLITATGQRVTLRCSPRSGDLSVYWYQQSLDQGLQFLIQYYNGEERAKGNILERFSAQQFPDLHSELNLSSLELGDSALYFCASSVSEGQGEQYFGPGTRLTVT.

This clonotype showed up many times. The gene calls are TRBV12-3 or TRBV12-4 and TRBJ2-7; 9 bases align to TRBD1. Trimming took 5 bases from V and 5 from J; bases not matched to a gene: 7. This CDR3 region has 14 residues. CDR3 sequence reads: CASSLRQGGDEQYF. The CDR3 DNA reads TGTGCCAGCAGTCTTCGACAGGGGGGCGACGAGCAGTACTTC.

Ten or more counts support this clonotype. The chain is built from TRBV12-3 or TRBV12-4 and TRBJ2-1; 8 bases agree with TRBD1. The CDR3 consists of 14 residues. V lost 4 bases, J lost 9 bases, and 8 bases stayed unmatched. The CDR3 region is CASSSGQAGFEQFF. CDR3 sequence (DNA): TGTGCCAGCAGTTCGGGACAGGCCGGCTTTGAGCAGTTCTTC.

The CDR3 loop is CASSMEGLAGGGNYEQYF. The CDR3, as DNA: TGCGCCAGCAGTATGGAAGGGCTAGCGGGAGGAGGGAACTACGAGCAGTACTTC. The chain links TRBV5-1 to TRBJ2-7; the match to TRBD2 covers 11 bases. The J segment lost 3 bases and the V segment lost 5 bases, leaving 16 bases of the junction unmatched. The CDR3 consists of 18 residues. The germline CDR1 and CDR2 sequences are SGHRS and YFSETQ. Drawing the rest from reference TRBV5-1 and TRBJ2-7, the complete variable domain is KAGVTQTPRYLIKTRGQQVTLSCSPISGHRSVSWYQQTPGQGLQFLFEYFSETQRNKGNFPGRFSGRQFSNSRSEMNVSTLELGDSALYLCASSMEGLAGGGNYEQYFGPGTRLTVT.